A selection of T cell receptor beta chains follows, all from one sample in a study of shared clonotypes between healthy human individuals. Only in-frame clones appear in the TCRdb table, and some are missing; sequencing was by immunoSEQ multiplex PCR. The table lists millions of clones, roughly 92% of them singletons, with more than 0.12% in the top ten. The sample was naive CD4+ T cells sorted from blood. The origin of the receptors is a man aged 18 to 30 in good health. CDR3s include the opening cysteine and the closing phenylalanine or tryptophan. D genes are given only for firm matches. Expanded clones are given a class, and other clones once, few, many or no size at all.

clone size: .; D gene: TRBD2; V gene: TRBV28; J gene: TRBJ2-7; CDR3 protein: CASISLAGQAYEQYF; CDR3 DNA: TGTGCCAGCATTTCACTAGCGGGGCAGGCCTACGAGCAGTACTTC
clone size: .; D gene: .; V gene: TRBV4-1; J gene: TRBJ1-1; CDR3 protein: CASSQETTMNTEAFF; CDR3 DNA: TGCGCCAGCAGCCAAGAAACCACGATGAACACTGAAGCTTTCTTT
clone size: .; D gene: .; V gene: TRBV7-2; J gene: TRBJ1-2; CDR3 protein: CAEGGGLYYGYTF; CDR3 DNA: TGTGCCGAAGGCGGGGGGCTTTATTATGGCTACACCTTC
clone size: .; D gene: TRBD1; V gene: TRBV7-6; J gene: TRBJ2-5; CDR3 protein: CASSFMTGGQETQYF; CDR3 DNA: TGTGCCAGCAGCTTTATGACAGGGGGCCAAGAGACCCAGTACTTC
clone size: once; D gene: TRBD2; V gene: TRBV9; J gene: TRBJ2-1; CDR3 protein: CASSASGSTYNEQFF; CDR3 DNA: TGTGCCAGCAGCGCGAGCGGGAGTACCTACAATGAGCAGTTCTTC
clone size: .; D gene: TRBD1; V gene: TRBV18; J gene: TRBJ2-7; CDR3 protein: CASSPGTGDSLLTYEQYF; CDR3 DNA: TGTGCCAGCTCACCAGGGACAGGGGACTCCCTATTAACCTACGAGCAGTACTTC
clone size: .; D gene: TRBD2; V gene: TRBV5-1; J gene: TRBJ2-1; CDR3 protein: CASKTSDRGNEQFF; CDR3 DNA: TGCGCCAGCAAAACTAGCGACCGCGGCAATGAGCAGTTCTTC
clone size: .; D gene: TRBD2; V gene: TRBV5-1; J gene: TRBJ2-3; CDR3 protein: CASSLPGTSGTDTQYF; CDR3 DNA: TGCGCCAGCAGCTTGCCCGGGACTAGCGGAACAGATACGCAGTATTTT
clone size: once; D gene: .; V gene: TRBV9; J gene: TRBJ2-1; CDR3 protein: CASSVGPDLTGLYNEQFF; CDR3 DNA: TGTGCCAGCAGCGTAGGGCCGGACTTGACGGGACTCTACAATGAGCAGTTCTTC
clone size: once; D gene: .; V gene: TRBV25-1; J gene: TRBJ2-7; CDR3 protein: CASSAGLEQYF; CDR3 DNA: TGTGCCAGCAGTGCTGGGCTCGAGCAGTACTTC
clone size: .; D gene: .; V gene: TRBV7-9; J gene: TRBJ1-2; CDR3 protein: CASSQGLTANYGYTF; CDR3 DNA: TGTGCCAGCAGCCAGGGACTGACCGCTAACTATGGCTACACCTTC
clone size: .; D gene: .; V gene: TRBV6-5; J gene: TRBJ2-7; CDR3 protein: CASSYGLGYEQYF; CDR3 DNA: TGTGCCAGCAGTTACGGGTTGGGATACGAGCAGTACTTC
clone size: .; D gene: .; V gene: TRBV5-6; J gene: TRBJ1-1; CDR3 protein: CASSWGLRGNEEAFF; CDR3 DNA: TGTGCCAGCAGCTGGGGACTCAGGGGAAACGAGGAGGCTTTCTTT
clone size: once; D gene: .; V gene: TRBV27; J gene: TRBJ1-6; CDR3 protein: CASSPDKPFSPLHF; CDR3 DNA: TGTGCCAGCAGTCCCGACAAGCCCTTTTCACCCCTCCACTTT
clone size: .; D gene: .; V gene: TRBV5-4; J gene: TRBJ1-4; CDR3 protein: CASSRGGATDEKLFF; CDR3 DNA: TGTGCCAGCAGCCGTGGGGGGGCGACTGATGAAAAACTGTTTTTT
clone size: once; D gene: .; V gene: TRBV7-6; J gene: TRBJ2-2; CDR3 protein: CASSSTVNTGELFF; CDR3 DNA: TGTGCCAGCAGCTCCACAGTGAACACCGGGGAGCTGTTTTTT
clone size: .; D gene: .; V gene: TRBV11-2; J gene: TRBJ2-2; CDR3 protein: CASSLGGVGELFF; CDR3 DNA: TGTGCCAGCAGCTTAGGAGGGGTCGGGGAGCTGTTTTTT
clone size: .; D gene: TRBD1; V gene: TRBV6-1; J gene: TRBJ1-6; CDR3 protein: CASSARVDRVLSHSPLHF; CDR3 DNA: TGTGCCAGCAGTGCCAGGGTGGACAGGGTTCTTAGTCATTCACCCCTCCACTTT
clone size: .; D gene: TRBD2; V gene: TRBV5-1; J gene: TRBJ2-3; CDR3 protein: CASSLAGGPTDTQYF; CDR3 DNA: TGCGCCAGCAGCTTAGCGGGAGGGCCCACAGATACGCAGTATTTT
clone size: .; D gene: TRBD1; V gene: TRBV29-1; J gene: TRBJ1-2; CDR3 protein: CSAGTGASANYGYTF; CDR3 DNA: TGCAGCGCTGGTACAGGGGCGTCAGCTAACTATGGCTACACCTTC
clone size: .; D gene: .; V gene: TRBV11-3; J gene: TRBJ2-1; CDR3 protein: CASSLDRGEQFF; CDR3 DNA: TGTGCCAGCAGCTTAGATCGGGGTGAGCAGTTCTTC
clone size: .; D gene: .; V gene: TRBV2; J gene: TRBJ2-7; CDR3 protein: CASGQLSYEQYF; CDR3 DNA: TGTGCCAGCGGACAGCTCTCCTACGAGCAGTACTTC
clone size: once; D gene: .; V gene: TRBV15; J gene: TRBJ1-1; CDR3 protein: CATEGMNTEAFF; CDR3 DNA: TGTGCCACCGAGGGAATGAACACTGAAGCTTTCTTT
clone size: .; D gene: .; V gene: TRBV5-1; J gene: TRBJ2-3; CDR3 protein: CASSLLLADTQYF; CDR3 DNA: TGCGCCAGCAGCTTACTTCTGGCCGATACGCAGTATTTT
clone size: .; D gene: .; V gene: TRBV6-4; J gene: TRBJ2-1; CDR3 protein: CASSEWQGGYEQFF; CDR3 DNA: TGTGCCAGCAGTGAATGGCAGGGTGGCTATGAGCAGTTCTTC
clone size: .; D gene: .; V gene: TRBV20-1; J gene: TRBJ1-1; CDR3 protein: CSGAANTEAFF; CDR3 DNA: TGCAGTGGGGCCGCCAACACTGAAGCTTTCTTT
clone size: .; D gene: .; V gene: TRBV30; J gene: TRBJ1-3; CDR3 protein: CAWGPSLGNTIYF; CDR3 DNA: TGTGCCTGGGGCCCTTCCCTAGGAAACACCATATATTTT
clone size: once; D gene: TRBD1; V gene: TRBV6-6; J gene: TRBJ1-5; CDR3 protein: CASTQTGFQPQHF; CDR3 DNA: TGTGCCAGCACACAGACAGGGTTTCAGCCCCAGCATTTT
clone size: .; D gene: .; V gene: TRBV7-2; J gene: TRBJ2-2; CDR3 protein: CASSLAQGHGELFF; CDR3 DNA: TGTGCCAGCAGCTTAGCACAGGGTCACGGGGAGCTGTTTTTT
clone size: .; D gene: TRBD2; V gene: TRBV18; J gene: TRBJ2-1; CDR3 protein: CASSGLVVNEQFF; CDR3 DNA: TGTGCCAGCTCAGGACTAGTTGTGAATGAGCAGTTCTTC
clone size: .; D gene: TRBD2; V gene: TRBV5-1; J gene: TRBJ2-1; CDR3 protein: CASSDGTSGSNEQFF; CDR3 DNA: TGCGCCAGCAGCGATGGGACTAGCGGCAGCAATGAGCAGTTCTTC
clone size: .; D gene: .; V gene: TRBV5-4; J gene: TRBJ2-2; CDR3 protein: CASSSGDFTGELFF; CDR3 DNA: TGTGCCAGCAGCTCTGGGGACTTTACCGGGGAGCTGTTTTTT
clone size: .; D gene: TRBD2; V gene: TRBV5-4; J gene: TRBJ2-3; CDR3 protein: CASSGGGSGRLDTQYF; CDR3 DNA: TGTGCCAGCAGCGGGGGGGGCAGCGGGAGACTCGATACGCAGTATTTT
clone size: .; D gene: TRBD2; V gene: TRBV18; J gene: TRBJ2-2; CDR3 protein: CASSPRTSNTGELFF; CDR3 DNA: TGTGCCAGCTCACCCCGGACTAGCAATACCGGGGAGCTGTTTTTT
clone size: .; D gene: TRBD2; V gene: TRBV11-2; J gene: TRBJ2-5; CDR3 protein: CASSSGLAGGETQYF; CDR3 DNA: TGTGCCAGCAGCTCAGGACTAGCGGGGGGAGAGACCCAGTACTTC
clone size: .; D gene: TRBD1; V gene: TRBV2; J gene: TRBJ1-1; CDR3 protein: CASSRLDRDLEAFF; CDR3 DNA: TGTGCCAGCAGTCGCCTCGACAGGGACCTTGAGGCTTTCTTT
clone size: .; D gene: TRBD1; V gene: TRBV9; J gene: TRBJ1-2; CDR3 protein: CASSANRDSLYGYTF; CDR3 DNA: TGTGCCAGCAGCGCGAACCGGGACAGCCTGTATGGCTACACCTTC
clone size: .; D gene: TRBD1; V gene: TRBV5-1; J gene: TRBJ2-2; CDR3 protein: CASSLDRGGFPNTGELFF; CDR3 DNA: TGCGCCAGCAGCTTGGACAGGGGTGGATTCCCGAACACCGGGGAGCTGTTTTTT
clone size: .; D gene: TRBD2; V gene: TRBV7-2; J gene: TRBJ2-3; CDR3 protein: CASSRPSGKTFSTDTQYF; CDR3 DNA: TGTGCCAGCAGCCGCCCTAGCGGGAAAACCTTTAGCACAGATACGCAGTATTTT